This T cell receptor beta chain was found in a study of shared clonotypes between healthy human individuals. Whole-study results and caveats: Sequencing depth was predicted to influence how clonotypes are shared among donors.

Clones were read by immunoSEQ multiplex PCR, and TCRdb kept only the in-frame ones, dropping some. There are about 980,000 clones in the sample; approximately 76% occur only once, and about 1.5% lies in the top ten. The CDR3 extends over 14 amino acids. Germline loops: CDR1 SQVTM, CDR2 ANQGSEA. Trimming pared 2 bases from V and 1 base from J, leaving 10 bases between. Adult Caucasians living in Nashville, Tennessee made up all of the donors. About this clone: Its specificity is not known.

The sequenced sample consisted of memory CD4+ T cells sorted from blood. The subset was: CD45RA-negative fraction. The V gene is TRBV29-1, the J gene TRBJ2-3; the D gene could be TRBD1 or TRBD2 (5 bases each). This TCR was sampled from a man younger than 30 in good health. The CDR3 protein is CSVERGDGTDTQYF. DNA of the CDR3: TGCAGCGTTGAAAGGGGAGATGGCACAGATACGCAGTATTTT.